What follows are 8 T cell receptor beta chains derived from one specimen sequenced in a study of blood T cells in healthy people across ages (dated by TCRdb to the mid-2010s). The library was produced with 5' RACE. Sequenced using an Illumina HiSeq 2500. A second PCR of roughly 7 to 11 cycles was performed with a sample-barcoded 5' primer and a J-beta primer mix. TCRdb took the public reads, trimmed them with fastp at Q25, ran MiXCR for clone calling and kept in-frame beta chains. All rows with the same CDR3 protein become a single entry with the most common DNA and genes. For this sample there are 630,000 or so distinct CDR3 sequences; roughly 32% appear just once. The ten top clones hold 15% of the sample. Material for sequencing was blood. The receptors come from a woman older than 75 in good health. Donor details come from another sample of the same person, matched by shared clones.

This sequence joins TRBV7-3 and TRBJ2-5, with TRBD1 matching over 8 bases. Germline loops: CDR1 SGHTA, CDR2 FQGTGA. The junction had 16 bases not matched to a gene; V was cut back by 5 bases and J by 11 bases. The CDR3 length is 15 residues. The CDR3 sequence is CASSPRRGRFNEQYF. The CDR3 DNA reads TGTGCCAGCAGCCCCCGCAGGGGGCGCTTCAATGAGCAGTACTTC.

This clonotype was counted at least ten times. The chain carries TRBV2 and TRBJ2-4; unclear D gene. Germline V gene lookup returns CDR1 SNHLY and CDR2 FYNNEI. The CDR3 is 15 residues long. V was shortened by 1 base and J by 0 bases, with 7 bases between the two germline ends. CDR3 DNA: TGTGCCAGCAGTGAAGGACGTATAGCCAAAAACATTCAGTACTTC. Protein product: CASSEGRIAKNIQYF.

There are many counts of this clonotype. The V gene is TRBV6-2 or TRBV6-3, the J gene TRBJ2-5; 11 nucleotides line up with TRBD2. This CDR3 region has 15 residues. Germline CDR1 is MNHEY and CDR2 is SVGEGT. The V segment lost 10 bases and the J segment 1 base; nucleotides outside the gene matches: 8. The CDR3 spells CAISPGTSGQETQYF. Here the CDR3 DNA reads TGTGCCATCTCTCCTGGGACTAGCGGCCAAGAGACCCAGTACTTC.

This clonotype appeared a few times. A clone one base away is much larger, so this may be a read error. This chain's CDR3 is CASELGGASTDTQYF. Here the CDR3 DNA reads TGTGCCAGCGAACTGGGGGGAGCTAGCACAGATACGCAGTATTTT. J is TRBJ2-3 and V is TRBV5-6; D might be TRBD2 (6 bases). Germline V lookup: CDR1 SGHDT, CDR2 YYEEEE. The CDR3 loop spans 15 amino acids. V lost 7 bases, J lost 0 bases, and 15 bases lay in between.

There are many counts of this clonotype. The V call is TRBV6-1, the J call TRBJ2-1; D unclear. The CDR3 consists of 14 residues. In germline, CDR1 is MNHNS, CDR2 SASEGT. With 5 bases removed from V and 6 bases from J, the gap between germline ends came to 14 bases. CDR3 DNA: TGTGCCAGCAGTCGTTCTATAGGTCCCAATGAGCAGTTCTTC. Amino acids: CASSRSIGPNEQFF.

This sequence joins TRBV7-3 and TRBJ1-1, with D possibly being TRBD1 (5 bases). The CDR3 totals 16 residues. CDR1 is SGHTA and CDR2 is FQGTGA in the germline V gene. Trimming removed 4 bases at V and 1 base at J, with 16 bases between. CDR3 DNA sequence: TGTGCCAGCAGCTCCCACGGGGGTCTCACGAACACTGAAGCTTTCTTT. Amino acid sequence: CASSSHGGLTNTEAFF.

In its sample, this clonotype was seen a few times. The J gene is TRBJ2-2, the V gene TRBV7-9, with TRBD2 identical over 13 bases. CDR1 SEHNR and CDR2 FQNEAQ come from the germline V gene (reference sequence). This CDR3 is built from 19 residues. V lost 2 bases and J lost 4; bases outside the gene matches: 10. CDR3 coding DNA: TGTGCCAGCAGCTTAAGGGTCGGGACTAGCGGGGTCCGCACCGGGGAGCTGTTTTTT. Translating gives CASSLRVGTSGVRTGELFF.

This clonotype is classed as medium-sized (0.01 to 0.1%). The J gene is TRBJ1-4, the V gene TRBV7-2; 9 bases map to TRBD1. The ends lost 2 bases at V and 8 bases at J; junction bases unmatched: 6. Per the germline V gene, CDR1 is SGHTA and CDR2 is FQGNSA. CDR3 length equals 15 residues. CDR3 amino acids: CASSLQQGALEKLFF. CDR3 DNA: TGTGCCAGCAGCTTACAACAGGGGGCACTCGAAAAACTGTTTTTT.